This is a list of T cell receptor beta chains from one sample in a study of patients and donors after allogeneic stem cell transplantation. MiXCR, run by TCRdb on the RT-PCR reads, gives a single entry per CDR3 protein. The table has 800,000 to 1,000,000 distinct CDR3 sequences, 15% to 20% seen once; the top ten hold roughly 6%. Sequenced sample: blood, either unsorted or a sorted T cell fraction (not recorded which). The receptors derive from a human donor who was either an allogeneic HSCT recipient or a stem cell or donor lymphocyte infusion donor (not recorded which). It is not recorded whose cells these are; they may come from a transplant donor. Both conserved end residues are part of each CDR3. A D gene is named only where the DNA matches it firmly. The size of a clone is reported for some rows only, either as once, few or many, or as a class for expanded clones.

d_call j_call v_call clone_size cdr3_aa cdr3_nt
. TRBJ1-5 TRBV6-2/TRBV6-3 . CASVRRVNQPQHF TGTGCCAGCGTTCGAAGGGTTAATCAGCCCCAGCATTTT
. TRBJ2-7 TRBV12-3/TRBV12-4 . CASSYRAGLREQYF TGTGCCAGCAGCTACAGGGCAGGTCTACGTGAGCAGTACTTC
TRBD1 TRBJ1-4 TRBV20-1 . CSALDRGRTNEKLFF TGCAGTGCCCTGGACAGGGGGCGGACTAATGAAAAACTGTTTTTT
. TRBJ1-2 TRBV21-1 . CASSSRQSFYGYTF TGTGCCAGCAGCTCCCGACAGTCCTTCTATGGCTACACCTTC
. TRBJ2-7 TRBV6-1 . CASTLLARVDEQYF TGTGCCAGCACCCTCCTGGCGAGAGTGGACGAGCAGTACTTC
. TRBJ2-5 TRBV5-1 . CASTHKLAGETQYF TGCGCCAGCACCCACAAGCTGGCGGGAGAGACCCAGTACTTC
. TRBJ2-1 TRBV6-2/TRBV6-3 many CASSQGAEQFF TGTGCCAGCAGTCAGGGTGCTGAGCAGTTCTTC
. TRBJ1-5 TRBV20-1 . CSARGRGGTGNQPQHF TGCAGTGCTAGAGGTCGTGGGGGAACAGGGAATCAGCCCCAGCATTTT
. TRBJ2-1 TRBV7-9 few CASSFRAPSSYNEQFF TGTGCCAGCAGCTTCCGAGCCCCAAGCTCCTACAATGAGCAGTTCTTC
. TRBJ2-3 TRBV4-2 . CASSQVRSSTDTQYF TGTGCCAGCAGCCAAGTAAGGTCGAGCACAGATACGCAGTATTTT
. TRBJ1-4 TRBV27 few CASGPSQFAKLFF TGTGCCAGCGGACCATCCCAATTCGCCAAACTGTTTTTT
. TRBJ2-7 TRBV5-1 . CASSHGTAAYEQYF TGCGCCAGCAGCCACGGGACGGCTGCCTACGAGCAGTACTTC
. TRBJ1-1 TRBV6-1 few CASREWGNTEAFF TGTGCCAGCAGAGAATGGGGGAACACTGAAGCTTTCTTT
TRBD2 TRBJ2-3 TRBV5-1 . CASSLRAAGVADTQYF TGCGCCAGCAGCTTGAGGGCGGCGGGAGTGGCAGATACGCAGTATTTT
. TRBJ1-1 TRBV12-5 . CASGSHEQGNTEAFF TGTGCTAGTGGTTCCCACGAACAGGGGAACACTGAAGCTTTCTTT
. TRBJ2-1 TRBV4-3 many CASSQDYSYNEQFF TGCGCCAGCAGCCAAGACTACTCCTACAATGAGCAGTTCTTC
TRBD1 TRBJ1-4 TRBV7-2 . CASSPGTGRAALEKLFF TGTGCCAGCAGCCCTGGGACAGGGAGGGCGGCTTTGGAAAAACTGTTTTTT
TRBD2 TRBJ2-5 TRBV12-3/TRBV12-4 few CASRMTSGVQETQYF TGTGCCAGCAGGATGACTAGCGGGGTCCAAGAGACCCAGTACTTC
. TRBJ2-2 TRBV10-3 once CAISVAGDTGELFF TGTGCCATCAGTGTGGCAGGGGACACCGGGGAGCTGTTTTTT
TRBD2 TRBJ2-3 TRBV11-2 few CASKGLAPKDTQYF TGTGCCAGCAAGGGACTAGCGCCTAAAGATACGCAGTATTTT
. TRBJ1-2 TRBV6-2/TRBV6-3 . CASSSTRITNYGYTF TGTGCCAGCAGTTCTACCAGGATTACTAACTATGGCTACACCTTC
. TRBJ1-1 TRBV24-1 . CATSDSASMDTEAFF TGTGCCACCAGTGATTCTGCGTCCATGGACACTGAAGCTTTCTTT
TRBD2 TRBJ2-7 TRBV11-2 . CASSFLTSGGNLRSYEQYF TGTGCCAGCAGCTTCTTGACTAGCGGGGGGAACCTCCGCTCCTACGAGCAGTACTTC
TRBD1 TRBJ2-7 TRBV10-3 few CAISESPKPGQTIYEQYF TGTGCCATCAGTGAGTCGCCAAAACCGGGACAGACTATCTACGAGCAGTACTTC
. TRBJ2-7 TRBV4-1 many CASSQVTQGSYEQYF TGCGCCAGCAGCCAAGTAACGCAGGGGTCCTACGAGCAGTACTTC
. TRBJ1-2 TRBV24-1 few CATGADQDGYTF TGTGCCACCGGGGCCGATCAGGATGGCTACACCTTC
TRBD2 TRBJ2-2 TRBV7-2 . CASSKRSGGANTGELFF TGTGCCAGCAGCAAGCGGAGCGGGGGGGCCAACACCGGGGAGCTGTTTTTT
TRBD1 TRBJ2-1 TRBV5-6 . CASSFGRGNLNEQFF TGTGCCAGCAGCTTTGGCAGGGGGAACCTCAATGAGCAGTTCTTC
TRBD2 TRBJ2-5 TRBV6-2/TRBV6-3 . CASSFGTSGFETQYF TGTGCCAGCAGCTTCGGGACTAGCGGGTTCGAGACCCAGTACTTC
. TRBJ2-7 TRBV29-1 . CSVQGNAYEQYF TGCAGCGTTCAGGGGAACGCCTACGAGCAGTACTTC
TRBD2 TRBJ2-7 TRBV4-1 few CASSQFAGTSGNYEQYF TGCGCCAGCAGCCAATTCGCCGGGACTAGCGGTAACTACGAGCAGTACTTC
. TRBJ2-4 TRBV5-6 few CASSFIAKNIQYF TGTGCCAGCAGCTTCATAGCCAAAAACATTCAGTACTTC
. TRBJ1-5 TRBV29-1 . CSAAGFNQPQHF TGCAGCGCCGCCGGCTTCAATCAGCCCCAGCATTTT
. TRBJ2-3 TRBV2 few CASSVKQFTDTQYF TGTGCCAGCAGTGTAAAACAGTTCACAGATACGCAGTATTTT
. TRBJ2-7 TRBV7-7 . CASSLAQGSHEQYF TGTGCTAGCAGCTTAGCACAGGGATCCCACGAGCAGTACTTC
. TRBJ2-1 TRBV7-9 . CASSLMGLGNEQFF TGTGCCAGCAGCTTAATGGGACTGGGCAATGAGCAGTTCTTC
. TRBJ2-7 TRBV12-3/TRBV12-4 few CASMVGGASEQYF TGTGCCAGCATGGTCGGGGGCGCAAGCGAGCAGTACTTC
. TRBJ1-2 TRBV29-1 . CSVEGGPNQIYGYTF TGCAGCGTTGAGGGCGGACCCAATCAGATCTATGGCTACACCTTC
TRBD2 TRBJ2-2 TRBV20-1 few CSARTSGPMGELFF TGCAGTGCTAGGACTAGCGGCCCTATGGGGGAGCTGTTTTTT
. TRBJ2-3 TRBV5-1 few CASSDLGVLVADTQYF TGCGCCAGCAGCGACCTAGGGGTCCTAGTGGCAGATACGCAGTATTTT
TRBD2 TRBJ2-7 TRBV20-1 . CSAENSGMTDEQYF TGCAGTGCGGAAAATAGCGGGATGACAGACGAGCAGTACTTC
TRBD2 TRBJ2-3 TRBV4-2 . CASSLNLAGRTDTQYF TGTGCCAGCAGCCTTAACCTAGCGGGGCGCACAGATACGCAGTATTTT
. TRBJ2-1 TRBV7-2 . CASSLSRWGQTNEQFF TGTGCCAGCAGCTTATCCCGGTGGGGCCAGACCAATGAGCAGTTCTTC
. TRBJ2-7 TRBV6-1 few CASSTDRGDEQYF TGTGCCAGCAGTACGGACAGAGGCGACGAGCAGTACTTC
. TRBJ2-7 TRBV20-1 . CSAPGISPYEQYF TGCAGTGCCCCCGGGATCTCTCCCTACGAGCAGTACTTC
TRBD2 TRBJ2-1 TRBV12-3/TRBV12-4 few CASSFGTSGRYNEQFF TGTGCCAGCAGTTTCGGGACTAGCGGAAGATACAATGAGCAGTTCTTC
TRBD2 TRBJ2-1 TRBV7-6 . CASSLASGSGNNEQFF TGTGCCAGCAGCTTGGCTAGCGGGAGTGGAAACAATGAGCAGTTCTTC
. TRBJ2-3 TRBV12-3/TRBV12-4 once CASSLLGFGTDTQYF TGTGCCAGCAGTTTACTAGGGTTCGGCACAGATACGCAGTATTTT
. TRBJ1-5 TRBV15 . CATSRDLGSNQPQHF TGTGCCACCAGCAGAGATCTGGGAAGCAATCAGCCCCAGCATTTT